This passage covers 13 T cell receptor beta chains from one sample sequenced in a study of blood T cell repertoires in COVID-19. Clones were sequenced by immunoSEQ multiplex PCR, and TCRdb holds only the in-frame ones, with some missing. The repertoire holds around 300,000 clones, with less than 85% as singletons. The sequencing input was PBMCs or T cells enriched from blood (not recorded which). These receptors were collected from a woman between 50 and 59 years old who had recovered from COVID-19.

The chain combines TRBV10-3 with TRBJ1-2; 11 positions match TRBD1. V trimming: 3 bases; J trimming: 7 bases; junction bases outside the gene matches: 7. Germline loops: CDR1 ENHRY, CDR2 SYGVKD. CDR3 size: 15 residues. The CDR3 DNA reads as TGTGCCATCAGTGATGAGGGACAGGGGGGAGGTGGCTACACCTTC. It is translated as CAISDEGQGGGGYTF.

This sequence joins TRBV11-2 and TRBJ2-5; 7 bases match TRBD2. V shed 5 bases, J shed 7 bases, and the junction held 4 bases outside the gene matches. The CDR3 is 12 residues long. The germline gives CDR1 SGHAT, CDR2 FQNNGV. The CDR3 nucleotides read TGTGCCAGCAGCAGGGAGGGTGGGACCCAGTACTTC. It encodes CASSREGGTQYF.

The chain has TRBV5-4 and TRBJ2-2; TRBD2 matches at 7 bases. The CDR3 extends over 16 amino acids. The V segment lost 5 bases and the J segment 2 bases; nucleotides outside the gene matches: 9. Germline values: CDR1 SGHNT, CDR2 YYREEE (reference sequence). CDR3 coding DNA: TGTGCCAGCAGTCCCCCCGGGACTATCAACACCGGGGAGCTGTTTTTT. This gives the protein CASSPPGTINTGELFF.

This clone was seen only a few times. This chain joins TRBV7-2 and TRBJ1-1, with D uncertain. The germline CDR1 and CDR2 sequences are SGHTA and FQGNSA. The CDR3 contains 13 residues. V lost 5 bases and J lost 1, with 8 bases in between. This CDR3 is CASSEEPNTEAFF. CDR3 DNA: TGTGCCAGCAGCGAGGAGCCGAACACTGAAGCTTTCTTT.

This sequence joins TRBV19 and TRBJ2-3; 8 nucleotides match TRBD1. The CDR3 runs to 15 residues. The V segment lost 5 bases and the J segment 4 bases; nucleotides outside the gene matches: 8. CDR1 is LNHDA and CDR2 is SQIVND in the germline V gene (reference sequence). This CDR3 is CASSSSARGPDTQYF. The DNA of the CDR3 is TGTGCCAGTAGTTCTAGTGCCAGGGGGCCAGATACGCAGTATTTT.

DNA of the CDR3: TGTGCCAGTAGTATAGGGGAGTTGGATGAAAAACTGTTTTTT. Protein: CASSIGELDEKLFF. The chain joins TRBV19 to TRBJ1-4; D gene ambiguous. V lost 1 base and J lost 6, with 9 bases in between. The germline CDR1 and CDR2 sequences are LNHDA and SQIVND (reference sequence). The CDR3 consists of 14 residues.

The gene calls are TRBV6-5 and TRBJ1-6, with TRBD1 matching over 7 bases. The germline V gene has CDR1 MNHEY and CDR2 SVGAGI. V trimming: 7 bases; J trimming: 8 bases; junction bases outside the gene matches: 11. This CDR3 region has 15 residues. This CDR3 is CASKMDRPSYSPLHF. The CDR3 DNA reads as TGTGCCAGCAAGATGGACAGGCCCTCGTATTCACCCCTCCACTTT.

The gene calls are TRBV9 and TRBJ2-7; TRBD2 matches 10 bases. Germline values: CDR1 SGDLS, CDR2 YYNGEE. The CDR3 contains 17 residues. The trim removed 0 bases at V and 4 bases at J, leaving 10 bases unmatched. The CDR3 DNA reads TGTGCCAGCAGCGTAGATGTTAGCGGGAGGAGGAGGTACGAGCAGTACTTC. Protein sequence: CASSVDVSGRRRYEQYF.

This chain links TRBV15 with TRBJ2-1, with 8 nucleotides matching TRBD2. The CDR3 length is 17 residues. Germline CDR1 is LNHNV and CDR2 is YYDKDF (reference sequence). J lost 0 bases, V lost 1 base, and 5 bases had no gene match. CDR3 loop: CATSRGLASSSYNEQFF. DNA for the CDR3: TGTGCCACCAGCAGAGGACTAGCGTCGAGCTCCTACAATGAGCAGTTCTTC.

The CDR3 reads CASSQTGSGQTEAFF. In DNA form, the CDR3 reads TGCGCCAGCAGCCAGACAGGGTCCGGGCAAACTGAAGCTTTCTTT. The V gene is TRBV4-1, the J gene TRBJ1-1, with 7 bases aligning to TRBD1. The CDR3 spans 15 residues. The V segment lost 3 bases and the J segment 5 bases; nucleotides outside the gene matches: 9. Per germline, CDR1 MGHRA and CDR2 YSYEKL.

This chain links TRBV6-2 or TRBV6-3 with TRBJ2-5; 7 nucleotides agree with TRBD1. V lost 5 bases to trimming and J lost 4 bases; unmatched junction nucleotides: 10. CDR3 length: 15 amino acids. In germline, CDR1 is MNHEY, CDR2 SVGEGT. The CDR3 is CASSGAKGAAETQYF. CDR3 nucleotides: TGTGCCAGCAGTGGTGCCAAGGGGGCAGCAGAGACCCAGTACTTC.

The rearrangement joins TRBV2 to TRBJ2-3, with D possibly TRBD2 on 6 matching bases. This CDR3 contains 14 residues. The V end lost 6 bases, the J end lost 2 bases, and 12 bases lay between the germline ends. The germline CDR1 and CDR2 sequences are SNHLY and FYNNEI. The CDR3 DNA sequence: TGTGCCAGCAGGGCTAGCGTAACCACAGATACGCAGTATTTT. As protein: CASRASVTTDTQYF.

This sequence joins TRBV18 and TRBJ2-6; no firm D call. Per germline, CDR1 KGHSH and CDR2 LQKENI. The CDR3 totals 16 residues. Trimming cost V 0 bases and J 1 base, with 7 bases left between them. The CDR3 reads CASSPPAESGANVLTF. CDR3 bases: TGTGCCAGCTCACCACCGGCGGAGTCTGGGGCCAACGTCCTGACTTTC.